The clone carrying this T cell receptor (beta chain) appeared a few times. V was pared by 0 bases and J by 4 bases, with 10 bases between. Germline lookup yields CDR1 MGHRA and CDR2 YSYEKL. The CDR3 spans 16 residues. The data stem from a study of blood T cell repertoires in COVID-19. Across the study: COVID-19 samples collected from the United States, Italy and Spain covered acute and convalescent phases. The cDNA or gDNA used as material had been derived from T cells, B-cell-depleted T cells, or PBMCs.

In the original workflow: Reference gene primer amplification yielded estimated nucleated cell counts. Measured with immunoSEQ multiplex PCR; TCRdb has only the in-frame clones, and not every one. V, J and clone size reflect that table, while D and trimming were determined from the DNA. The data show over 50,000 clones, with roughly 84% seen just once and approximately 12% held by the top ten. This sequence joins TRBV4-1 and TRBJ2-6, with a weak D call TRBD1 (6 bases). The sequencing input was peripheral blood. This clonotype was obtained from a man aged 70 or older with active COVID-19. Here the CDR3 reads CASSQDRGYGANVLTF. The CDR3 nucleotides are TGCGCCAGCAGCCAAGATAGGGGGTACGGGGCCAACGTCCTGACTTTC.